Listed below are T cell receptor beta chains from one sample, sequenced in a study of regulatory T cells in long-lasting Graves disease. TCRdb passed the multiplex PCR reads through MiXCR, listing each CDR3 protein once. This table has about 420,000 distinct CDR3 sequences, about a quarter appearing once. The specimen was peripheral blood mononuclear cells (PBMCs), collected when the disease was refractory, from a patient treated with antithyroid drugs. These receptors all stem from a female donor with Graves disease. CDR3s include the opening cysteine and the closing phenylalanine or tryptophan. The D gene is left open where the match is weak. A clone size is listed for some rows: how often the clone was seen (once, few, many), or a class if it is expanded.

v_call: TRBV4-3; j_call: TRBJ1-6; d_call: NA; clone_size: NA; cdr3_aa: CASSTRDHPNSPLHF; cdr3_nt: TGCGCCAGCAGCACCCGGGACCACCCCAATTCACCCCTCCACTTT
v_call: TRBV7-9; j_call: TRBJ2-5; d_call: TRBD1; clone_size: NA; cdr3_aa: CASSEFRDSWMATQYF; cdr3_nt: TGTGCCAGCAGCGAATTCCGGGACAGCTGGATGGCGACCCAGTACTTC
v_call: TRBV10-3; j_call: TRBJ2-7; d_call: NA; clone_size: NA; cdr3_aa: CAARDPPYEQYF; cdr3_nt: TGTGCCGCTAGGGACCCTCCCTACGAGCAGTACTTC
v_call: TRBV19; j_call: TRBJ1-1; d_call: TRBD1; clone_size: NA; cdr3_aa: CASTRGAITGGGTEAFF; cdr3_nt: TGTGCCAGTACCCGGGGGGCTATAACAGGGGGCGGCACTGAAGCTTTCTTT
v_call: TRBV7-2; j_call: TRBJ2-3; d_call: NA; clone_size: NA; cdr3_aa: CASSPDRSDTQYF; cdr3_nt: TGTGCCAGCAGCCCAGACAGGTCAGATACGCAGTATTTT
v_call: TRBV7-2; j_call: TRBJ2-2; d_call: NA; clone_size: few; cdr3_aa: CASSTIQGRGTGELFF; cdr3_nt: TGTGCCAGCAGCACAATTCAGGGACGAGGCACCGGGGAGCTGTTTTTT
v_call: TRBV7-3; j_call: TRBJ2-2; d_call: NA; clone_size: NA; cdr3_aa: CASSPTVMWTQVPGELFF; cdr3_nt: TGTGCCAGCAGCCCCACAGTTATGTGGACCCAGGTACCCGGGGAGCTGTTTTTT
v_call: TRBV29-1; j_call: TRBJ2-3; d_call: TRBD1; clone_size: once; cdr3_aa: CSVRTGAADTQYF; cdr3_nt: TGCAGCGTCCGGACAGGGGCAGCAGATACGCAGTATTTT
v_call: TRBV30; j_call: TRBJ2-7; d_call: TRBD1; clone_size: NA; cdr3_aa: CAWGDRAYEQYF; cdr3_nt: TGTGCCTGGGGGGACAGGGCCTACGAGCAGTACTTC
v_call: TRBV10-3; j_call: TRBJ1-5; d_call: NA; clone_size: few; cdr3_aa: CAISEGDYDGNQPQHF; cdr3_nt: TGTGCCATCAGTGAGGGCGATTATGACGGCAATCAGCCCCAGCATTTT
v_call: TRBV7-9; j_call: TRBJ2-7; d_call: TRBD1; clone_size: few; cdr3_aa: CASSLVGQGASEQYF; cdr3_nt: TGTGCCAGCAGCTTAGTAGGACAGGGGGCCTCCGAGCAGTACTTC
v_call: TRBV18; j_call: TRBJ2-5; d_call: NA; clone_size: many; cdr3_aa: CASSPARHVAGGETQYF; cdr3_nt: TGTGCCAGCTCACCCGCCCGACACGTCGCGGGTGGAGAGACCCAGTACTTC
v_call: TRBV20-1; j_call: TRBJ1-4; d_call: NA; clone_size: many; cdr3_aa: CSARARGLEKLFF; cdr3_nt: TGCAGTGCTAGAGCACGCGGGCTTGAAAAACTGTTTTTT
v_call: TRBV4-1; j_call: TRBJ2-7; d_call: TRBD2; clone_size: few; cdr3_aa: CASSQLAGIQEQYF; cdr3_nt: TGCGCCAGCAGCCAATTAGCGGGGATTCAGGAGCAGTACTTC
v_call: TRBV7-3; j_call: TRBJ1-1; d_call: NA; clone_size: few; cdr3_aa: CASSSLPSGTEAFF; cdr3_nt: TGTGCCAGCAGCTCGCTCCCCTCAGGCACTGAAGCTTTCTTT
v_call: TRBV6-1; j_call: TRBJ2-5; d_call: TRBD2; clone_size: NA; cdr3_aa: CASRTSPGLAGGNQETQYF; cdr3_nt: TGTGCCAGCAGGACCAGCCCGGGACTAGCGGGAGGTAACCAAGAGACCCAGTACTTC
v_call: TRBV29-1; j_call: TRBJ2-7; d_call: TRBD2; clone_size: NA; cdr3_aa: CSVRRDTSGRSEQYF; cdr3_nt: TGCAGCGTTCGGAGAGACACTAGCGGGAGATCCGAGCAGTACTTC
v_call: TRBV7-2; j_call: TRBJ2-1; d_call: NA; clone_size: NA; cdr3_aa: CASSEWNSSEQFF; cdr3_nt: TGTGCCAGCAGCGAATGGAACTCAAGTGAGCAGTTCTTC
v_call: TRBV5-1; j_call: TRBJ2-4; d_call: NA; clone_size: NA; cdr3_aa: CASSLAPSKGNIQYF; cdr3_nt: TGCGCCAGCAGCTTGGCCCCCAGCAAGGGAAACATTCAGTACTTC
v_call: TRBV5-1; j_call: TRBJ2-7; d_call: TRBD2; clone_size: NA; cdr3_aa: CAGSSLLPNWRGNYEQYF; cdr3_nt: TGCGCCGGCAGCTCCCTACTTCCAAACTGGCGGGGGAACTACGAGCAGTACTTC
v_call: TRBV27; j_call: TRBJ2-5; d_call: NA; clone_size: NA; cdr3_aa: CASSHRTRETQYF; cdr3_nt: TGTGCCAGCAGTCACCGGACCCGAGAGACCCAGTACTTC
v_call: TRBV7-3; j_call: TRBJ2-2; d_call: NA; clone_size: few; cdr3_aa: CASSRALGGELFF; cdr3_nt: TGTGCCAGCAGCAGGGCTCTTGGCGGGGAGCTGTTTTTT
v_call: TRBV6-1; j_call: TRBJ2-7; d_call: NA; clone_size: NA; cdr3_aa: CASTDNSYEQYF; cdr3_nt: TGTGCCAGCACTGACAACTCCTACGAGCAGTACTTC
v_call: TRBV20-1; j_call: TRBJ2-7; d_call: NA; clone_size: NA; cdr3_aa: CSAREALSYEQYF; cdr3_nt: TGCAGTGCTAGAGAGGCACTATCCTACGAGCAGTACTTC
v_call: TRBV9; j_call: TRBJ2-7; d_call: NA; clone_size: NA; cdr3_aa: CASSVGSGQGHGQYF; cdr3_nt: TGTGCCAGCAGCGTAGGATCAGGGCAGGGTCACGGGCAGTACTTC
v_call: TRBV6-1; j_call: TRBJ1-5; d_call: NA; clone_size: NA; cdr3_aa: CASSRERTVLNQPQHF; cdr3_nt: TGTGCCAGCAGCCGAGAGAGGACAGTTCTGAATCAGCCCCAGCATTTT
v_call: TRBV11-2; j_call: TRBJ1-1; d_call: NA; clone_size: NA; cdr3_aa: CASSLSLMGEEAFF; cdr3_nt: TGTGCCAGCAGCTTATCTCTTATGGGAGAAGAAGCTTTCTTT
v_call: TRBV19; j_call: TRBJ1-2; d_call: NA; clone_size: few; cdr3_aa: CASSIVLGSTNYGYTF; cdr3_nt: TGTGCCAGTAGTATAGTTCTGGGCAGTACTAACTATGGCTACACCTTC
v_call: TRBV28; j_call: TRBJ2-1; d_call: TRBD2; clone_size: many; cdr3_aa: CASRPRLAGGPNTEQFF; cdr3_nt: TGTGCCAGCCGGCCTCGACTAGCGGGAGGCCCTAATACGGAGCAGTTCTTC
v_call: TRBV2; j_call: TRBJ1-1; d_call: NA; clone_size: many; cdr3_aa: CASSETVPRNTEAFF; cdr3_nt: TGTGCCAGCAGTGAGACGGTTCCGAGGAACACTGAAGCTTTCTTT
v_call: TRBV28; j_call: TRBJ2-4; d_call: NA; clone_size: many; cdr3_aa: CASSLLSGLSSVAKNIQYF; cdr3_nt: TGTGCCAGCAGTTTACTCTCCGGCCTTTCGTCAGTTGCCAAAAACATTCAGTACTTC